In this sample, the clone carrying this TCR beta chain turned up a few times. The treatment denotes: treatment-naive control, cytoreductive nephrectomy. This renal cell carcinoma was of the clear cell type. Sequenced control tumors were from 11 males and a few females, median age roughly 50. The sample belongs to a study of radiation and T cells in renal cell carcinoma. Germline V CDR1 and CDR2: GTSNPN, SVGIG (reference sequence). Trimming cost V 3 bases and J 7 bases; bases outside gene matches: 9. CDR3 size: 15 residues. The protocol was immunoSEQ multiplex PCR, while the TCRdb copy is restricted to in-frame clones and leaves out a portion. The repertoire holds under 30,000 clones, roughly half seen once, with roughly 21% in the top ten.

The TCR was taken from a human donor with renal cell carcinoma. The chain has TRBV30 and TRBJ1-4; 9 nucleotides line up with TRBD1. The sequenced sample was tumor tissue, obtained from a patient whose treatment was nephrectomy without radiotherapy. The CDR3 DNA reads as TGTGCCTGGAGGGAATTGGGACAGGGACGTGAAAAACTGTTTTTT. It codes for CAWRELGQGREKLFF.